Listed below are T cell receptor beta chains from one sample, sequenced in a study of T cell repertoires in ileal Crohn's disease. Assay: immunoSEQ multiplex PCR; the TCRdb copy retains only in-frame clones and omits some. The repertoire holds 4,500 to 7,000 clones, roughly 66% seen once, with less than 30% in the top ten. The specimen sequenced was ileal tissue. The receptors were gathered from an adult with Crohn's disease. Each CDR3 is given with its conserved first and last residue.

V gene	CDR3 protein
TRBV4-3	CASSRTGGAVHSPLHF
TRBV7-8	CASSLGRTYGYTF
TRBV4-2	CASSQERVGMNTEAFF
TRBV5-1	CASRRGLAGGDFGDTQYF
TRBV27	CAGSEGGTSTDTQYF
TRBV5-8	CASLTGDYGYTF
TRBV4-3	CASSPTGLNGYTF
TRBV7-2	CASSLGGQRGRNTEAFF
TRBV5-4	CASSLGQNYGYTF
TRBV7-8	CASTLEGFGDTGELFF
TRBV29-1	CSALPGAGANVLTF
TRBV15	CATSREFRGGTDTQYF
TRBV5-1	CASSPTGGAYEQYF
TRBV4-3	CASSQDGSGAEHVAEAFF
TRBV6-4	CASSPSGRAVGVENEQFF
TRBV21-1	CASTTPQRGRGNQPQHF
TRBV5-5	CASTPKARIDEQFF
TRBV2	CASSGRQGLGNTIYF
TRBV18	CASSPTGLNGYTF
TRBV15	CATSRDQAGANSPLHF
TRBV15	CATNYRGKDEAFF
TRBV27	CASSLFTGAGANVLTF
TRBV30	CAWSVHGVNIGKAFF
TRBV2	CASRANRGTNEKLFF
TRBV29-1	CSAEVPDKGANVLTF